This T cell receptor (beta chain) was identified in a study of blood T cell repertoires in COVID-19. About the study: T cells, B-cell-depleted T cells, or PBMCs provided the cDNA or gDNA that served as material.

In the study's own analysis: Nucleated cell counts were estimated from reference gene primer amplification. This table comes from immunoSEQ multiplex PCR, and its TCRdb copy is limited to in-frame clones, with some not included. V, J and clone size are those of that table, while D and trimming were read from the DNA. The sample holds about 43,000 clones, nearly 85% seen once. The length of the CDR3 is 14 residues. CDR1 MGHDK and CDR2 SYGVNS come from the germline V gene. J was trimmed by 4 bases and V by 4 bases; bases with no gene match: 4. The source material was peripheral blood. This clonotype was obtained from a man at least 80 years old in a cohort sampled during active COVID-19. The rearrangement links TRBV25-1 to TRBJ2-3, with TRBD2 identical over 8 bases. Written as DNA, the CDR3 is TGTGCCAGCAGTGTAGCGGGGCGACCAGATACGCAGTATTTT. Protein: CASSVAGRPDTQYF.